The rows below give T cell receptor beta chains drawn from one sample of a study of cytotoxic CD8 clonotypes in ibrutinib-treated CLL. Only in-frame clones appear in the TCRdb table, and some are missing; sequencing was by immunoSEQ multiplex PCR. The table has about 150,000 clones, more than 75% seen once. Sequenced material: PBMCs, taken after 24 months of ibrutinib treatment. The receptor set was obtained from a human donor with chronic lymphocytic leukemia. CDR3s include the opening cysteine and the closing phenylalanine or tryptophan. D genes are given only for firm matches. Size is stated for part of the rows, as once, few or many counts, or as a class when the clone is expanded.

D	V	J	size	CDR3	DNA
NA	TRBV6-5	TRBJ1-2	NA	CASSPLEGIGGYTF	TGTGCCAGCAGCCCCCTCGAGGGTATTGGCGGCTACACCTTC
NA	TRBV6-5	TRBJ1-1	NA	CAVGGRPEAFF	TGTGCCGTGGGGGGGCGCCCTGAAGCTTTCTTT
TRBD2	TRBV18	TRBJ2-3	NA	CASSPPGLAITTTDTQYF	TGTGCCAGCTCACCCCCGGGACTAGCGATCACTACCACAGATACGCAGTATTTT
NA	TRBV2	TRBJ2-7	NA	CASTPGQAVPYEQYF	TGTGCCAGCACCCCAGGCCAGGCGGTTCCCTACGAGCAGTACTTC
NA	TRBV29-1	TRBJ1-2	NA	CSVERGSPARYTF	TGCAGCGTTGAAAGGGGCTCCCCAGCGCGCTACACCTTC
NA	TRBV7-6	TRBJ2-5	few	CASSLAGETQYF	TGTGCCAGCAGCTTAGCCGGGGAGACCCAGTACTTC
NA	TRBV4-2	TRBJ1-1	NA	CASSRTGANTEAFF	TGTGCCAGCAGCCGTACGGGGGCCAACACTGAAGCTTTCTTT
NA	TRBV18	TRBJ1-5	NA	CASSPYGGPNQPQHF	TGTGCCAGCTCACCTTACGGGGGCCCAAATCAGCCCCAGCATTTT
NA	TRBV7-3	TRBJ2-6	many	CASSPPGLGNVLTF	TGTGCCAGCAGCCCCCCGGGGCTGGGCAACGTCCTGACTTTC
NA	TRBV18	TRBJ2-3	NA	CASSLDGDTQYF	TGTGCCAGCTCGCTCGATGGGGATACGCAGTATTTT
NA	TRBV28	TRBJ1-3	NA	CASSLWAGRSGNTIYF	TGTGCCAGCAGTTTATGGGCAGGACGCTCTGGAAACACCATATATTTT
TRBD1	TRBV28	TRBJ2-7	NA	CATGTTTGGFYEQYF	TGTGCCACAGGAACAACGACAGGGGGTTTCTACGAGCAGTACTTC
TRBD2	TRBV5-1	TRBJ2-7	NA	CASGGSGSNEQYF	TGCGCCTCGGGGGGTAGCGGGAGCAACGAGCAGTACTTC
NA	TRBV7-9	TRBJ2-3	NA	CASSLWGAGTDTQYF	TGTGCCAGCAGCTTATGGGGGGCTGGCACAGATACGCAGTATTTT
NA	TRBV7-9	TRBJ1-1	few	CASVGGLRDAFF	TGTGCCAGCGTTGGTGGCCTCCGGGATGCTTTCTTT
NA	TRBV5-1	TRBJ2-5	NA	CASSLQETQYF	TGCGCCAGCAGCCTACAAGAGACCCAGTACTTC
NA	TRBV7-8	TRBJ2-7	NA	CASSPGGRPYEQYF	TGTGCCAGCAGCCCCGGCGGCCGGCCCTACGAGCAGTACTTC
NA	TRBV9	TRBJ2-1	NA	CASSVAGEQFF	TGTGCCAGCAGCGTAGCTGGGGAGCAGTTCTTC
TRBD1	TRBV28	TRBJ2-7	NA	CASSLSSRGLGEYF	TGTGCCAGCAGTTTGTCGTCCAGGGGGCTGGGCGAGTACTTC
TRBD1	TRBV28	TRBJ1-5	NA	CASRGTGGAGQPQHF	TGTGCCAGCAGAGGGACAGGGGGCGCCGGTCAGCCCCAGCATTTT
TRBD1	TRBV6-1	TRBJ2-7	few	CASSETRQGYEQYF	TGTGCCAGCAGTGAAACTAGACAGGGTTACGAGCAGTACTTC
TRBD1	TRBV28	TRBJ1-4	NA	CASSLPGQPEKLFF	TGTGCCAGCAGTTTACCGGGACAGCCCGAAAAACTGTTTTTT
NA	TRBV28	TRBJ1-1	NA	CASSSPEGTEAFF	TGTGCCAGCAGCTCACCAGAGGGCACTGAAGCTTTCTTT
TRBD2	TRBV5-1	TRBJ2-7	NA	CASSLALADHYEQYF	TGCGCCAGCAGCTTGGCGCTAGCGGACCACTACGAGCAGTACTTC
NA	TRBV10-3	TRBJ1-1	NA	CATRKGGGTEAFF	TGTGCCACCCGGAAGGGGGGAGGCACTGAAGCTTTCTTT
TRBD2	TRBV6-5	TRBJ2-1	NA	CASSYQTSGGAVRSFF	TGTGCCAGCAGTTACCAAACTAGCGGGGGGGCCGTGAGGTCGTTCTTC
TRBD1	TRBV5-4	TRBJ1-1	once	CASSLVAGQDTEAFF	TGTGCCAGCAGCTTGGTCGCCGGACAGGACACTGAAGCTTTCTTT
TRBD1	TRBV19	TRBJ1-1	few	CASSPQGGTEAFF	TGTGCCAGTAGCCCACAGGGGGGCACTGAAGCTTTCTTT
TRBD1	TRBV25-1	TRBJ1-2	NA	CASSDLGTGEDYGYTF	TGTGCCAGCAGTGATTTGGGGACAGGGGAGGACTATGGCTACACCTTC
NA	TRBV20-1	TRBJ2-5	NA	CSVVSGETQYF	TGCAGTGTGGTTAGCGGAGAGACCCAGTACTTC
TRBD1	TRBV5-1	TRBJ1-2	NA	CASSPGRQTGDNYGYTF	TGCGCCAGCAGCCCCGGACGCCAGACAGGGGACAACTATGGCTACACCTTC
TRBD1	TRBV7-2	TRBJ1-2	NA	CASSLGGQGVDYGYTF	TGTGCCAGCAGCTTAGGGGGACAGGGAGTAGACTATGGCTACACCTTC
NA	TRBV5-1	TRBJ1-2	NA	CASRGAGRPLGYTF	TGCGCCAGCCGAGGGGCAGGCAGGCCCCTCGGCTACACCTTC
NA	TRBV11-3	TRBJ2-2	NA	CASSFGWAGELFF	TGTGCCAGCAGCTTTGGGTGGGCCGGGGAGCTGTTTTTT
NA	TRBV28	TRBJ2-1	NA	CASSSGTSKQFF	TGTGCCAGCAGTTCGGGTACCTCTAAGCAGTTCTTC
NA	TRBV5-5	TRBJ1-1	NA	CASSLARGGGKNTEAFF	TGTGCCAGCAGCTTGGCCCGTGGAGGGGGGAAGAACACTGAAGCTTTCTTT
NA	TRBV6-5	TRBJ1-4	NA	CASSYSFPTNEKLFF	TGTGCCAGCAGTTACTCGTTTCCAACTAATGAAAAACTGTTTTTT
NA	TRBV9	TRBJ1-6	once	CASSVGPGANSPLHF	TGTGCCAGCAGCGTAGGTCCAGGGGCTAATTCACCCCTCCACTTT
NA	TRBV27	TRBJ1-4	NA	CASRGVEKLFF	TGTGCTTCGCGGGGGGTTGAAAAACTGTTTTTT